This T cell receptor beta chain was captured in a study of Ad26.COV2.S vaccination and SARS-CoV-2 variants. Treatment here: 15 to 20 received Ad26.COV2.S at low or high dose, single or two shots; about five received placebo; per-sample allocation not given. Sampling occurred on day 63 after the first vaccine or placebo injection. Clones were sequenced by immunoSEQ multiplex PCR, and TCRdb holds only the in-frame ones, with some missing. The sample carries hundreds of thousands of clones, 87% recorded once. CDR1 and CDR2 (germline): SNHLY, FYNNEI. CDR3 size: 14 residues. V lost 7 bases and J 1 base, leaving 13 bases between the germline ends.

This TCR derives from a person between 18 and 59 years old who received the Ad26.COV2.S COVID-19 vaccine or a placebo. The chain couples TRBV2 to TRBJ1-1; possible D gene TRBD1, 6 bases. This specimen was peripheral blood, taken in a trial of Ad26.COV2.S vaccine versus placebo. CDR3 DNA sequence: TGTGCCAGCAATATCCAGGGGTCGAACACTGAAGCTTTCTTT. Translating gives CASNIQGSNTEAFF.